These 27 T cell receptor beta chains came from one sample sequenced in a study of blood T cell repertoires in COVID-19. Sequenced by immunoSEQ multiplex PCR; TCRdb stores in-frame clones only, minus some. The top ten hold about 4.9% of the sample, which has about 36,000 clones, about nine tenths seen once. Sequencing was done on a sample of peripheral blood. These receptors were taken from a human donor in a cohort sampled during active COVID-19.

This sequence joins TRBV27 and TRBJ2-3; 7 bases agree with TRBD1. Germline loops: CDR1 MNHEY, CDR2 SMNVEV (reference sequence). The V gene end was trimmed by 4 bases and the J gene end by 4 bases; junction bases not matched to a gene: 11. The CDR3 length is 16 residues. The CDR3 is CASSSRTGEVADTQYF. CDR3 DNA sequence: TGTGCCAGCAGTTCCCGGACAGGAGAAGTGGCAGATACGCAGTATTTT.

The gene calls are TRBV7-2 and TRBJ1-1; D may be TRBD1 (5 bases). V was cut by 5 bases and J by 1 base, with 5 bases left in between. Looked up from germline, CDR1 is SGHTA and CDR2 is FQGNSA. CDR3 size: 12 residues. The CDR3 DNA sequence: TGTGCCAGCAGCCAGGGGAACACTGAAGCTTTCTTT. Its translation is CASSQGNTEAFF.

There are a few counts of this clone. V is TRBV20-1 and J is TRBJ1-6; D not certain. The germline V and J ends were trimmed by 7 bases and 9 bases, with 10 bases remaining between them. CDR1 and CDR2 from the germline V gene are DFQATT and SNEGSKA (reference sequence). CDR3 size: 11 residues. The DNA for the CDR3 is TGCAGTGTCCAGGCGGGTTCACCCCTCCACTTT. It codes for CSVQAGSPLHF.

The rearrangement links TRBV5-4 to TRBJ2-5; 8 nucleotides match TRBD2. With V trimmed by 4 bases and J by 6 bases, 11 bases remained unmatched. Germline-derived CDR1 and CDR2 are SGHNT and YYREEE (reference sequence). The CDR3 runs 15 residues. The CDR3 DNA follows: TGTGCCAGCAGCCAACAGCGGGAGATGGGGAAGACCCAGTACTTC. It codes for CASSQQREMGKTQYF.

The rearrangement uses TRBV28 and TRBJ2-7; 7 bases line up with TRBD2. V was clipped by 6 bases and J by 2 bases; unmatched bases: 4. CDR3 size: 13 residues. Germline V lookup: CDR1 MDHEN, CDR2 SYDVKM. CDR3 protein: CASSGAGPYEQYF. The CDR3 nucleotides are TGTGCCAGCAGCGGAGCGGGACCCTACGAGCAGTACTTC.

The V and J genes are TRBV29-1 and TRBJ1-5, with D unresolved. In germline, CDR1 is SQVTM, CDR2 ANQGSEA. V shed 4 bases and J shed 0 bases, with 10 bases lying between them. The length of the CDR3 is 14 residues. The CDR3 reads CSVVEGNSNQPQHF. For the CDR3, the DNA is TGCAGCGTTGTGGAGGGAAATAGCAATCAGCCCCAGCATTTT.

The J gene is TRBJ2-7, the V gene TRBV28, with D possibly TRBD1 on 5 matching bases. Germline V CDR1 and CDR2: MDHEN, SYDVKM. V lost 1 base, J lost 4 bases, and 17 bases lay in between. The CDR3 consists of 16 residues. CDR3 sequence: CASSLSRVGKRYEQYF. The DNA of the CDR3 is TGTGCCAGCAGTTTATCCAGGGTCGGAAAAAGGTACGAGCAGTACTTC.

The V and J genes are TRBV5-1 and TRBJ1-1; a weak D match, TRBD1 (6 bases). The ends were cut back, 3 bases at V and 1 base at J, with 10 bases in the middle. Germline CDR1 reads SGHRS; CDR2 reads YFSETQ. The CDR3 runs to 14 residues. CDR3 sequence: CASSSGGPNTEAFF. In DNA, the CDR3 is TGCGCCAGCAGCTCGGGGGGCCCGAACACTGAAGCTTTCTTT.

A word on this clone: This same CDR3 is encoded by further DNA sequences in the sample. CDR3 amino acids: CASSLQGSTDTQYF. The CDR3 DNA reads as TGCGCCAGCAGCTTACAGGGTAGCACAGATACGCAGTATTTT. V and J are TRBV5-1 and TRBJ2-3; possibly TRBD1 for D (6 bases). Germline-derived CDR1 and CDR2 are SGHRS and YFSETQ. The CDR3 spans 14 residues. Trimming stripped 2 bases from V and 0 bases from J, with 7 bases between.

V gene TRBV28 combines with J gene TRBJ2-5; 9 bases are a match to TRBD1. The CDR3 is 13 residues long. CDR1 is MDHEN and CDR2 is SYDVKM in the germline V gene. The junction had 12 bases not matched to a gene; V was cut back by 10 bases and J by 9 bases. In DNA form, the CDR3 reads TGTGCCACCAAGGACAGGGGTGCGGGGGCCCAGTACTTC. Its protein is CATKDRGAGAQYF.

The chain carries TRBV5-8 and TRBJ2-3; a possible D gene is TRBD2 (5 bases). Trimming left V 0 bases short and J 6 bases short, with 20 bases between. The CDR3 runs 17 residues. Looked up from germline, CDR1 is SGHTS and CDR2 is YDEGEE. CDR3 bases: TGTGCCAGCAGCTTGGAGGGATACGGGATCGGCCGCGATACGCAGTATTTT. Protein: CASSLEGYGIGRDTQYF.

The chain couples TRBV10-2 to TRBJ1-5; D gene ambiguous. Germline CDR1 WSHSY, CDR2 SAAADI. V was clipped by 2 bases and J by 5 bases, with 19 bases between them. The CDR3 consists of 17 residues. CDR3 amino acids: CASSEVKSYSVDQPQHF. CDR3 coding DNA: TGCGCCAGCAGTGAGGTTAAGTCCTACTCGGTCGATCAGCCCCAGCATTTT.

The CDR3 nucleotides are TGTGCCATCAGAACGGGGCTAGCGGGAGGCGTTGATGAGCAGTTCTTC. This gives the protein CAIRTGLAGGVDEQFF. J is TRBJ2-1 and V is TRBV10-3; 11 bases line up with TRBD2. The CDR3 is 16 amino acids. Germline lookup yields CDR1 ENHRY and CDR2 SYGVKD. V shed 6 bases, J shed 8 bases, and the junction held 12 bases outside the gene matches.

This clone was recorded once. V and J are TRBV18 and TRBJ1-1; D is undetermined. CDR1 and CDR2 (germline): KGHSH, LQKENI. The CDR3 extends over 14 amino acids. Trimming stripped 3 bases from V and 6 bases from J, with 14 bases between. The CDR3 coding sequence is TGTGCCAGCTCACCCCGGGATCGTGGCCCTGAAGCTTTCTTT. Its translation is CASSPRDRGPEAFF.

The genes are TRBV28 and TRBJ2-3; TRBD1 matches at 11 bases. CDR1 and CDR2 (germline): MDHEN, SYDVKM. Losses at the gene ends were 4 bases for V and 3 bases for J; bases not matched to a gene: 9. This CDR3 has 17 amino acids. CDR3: CASSSRRGQGGTDTQYF. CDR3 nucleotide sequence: TGTGCCAGCAGTTCACGGCGGGGACAGGGGGGAACAGATACGCAGTATTTT.

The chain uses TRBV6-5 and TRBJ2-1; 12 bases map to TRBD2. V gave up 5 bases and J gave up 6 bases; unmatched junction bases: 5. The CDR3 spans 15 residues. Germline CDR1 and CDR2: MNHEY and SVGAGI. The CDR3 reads CASSRGTSGPNEQFF. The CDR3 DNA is TGTGCCAGCAGTCGCGGGACTAGCGGGCCCAATGAGCAGTTCTTC.

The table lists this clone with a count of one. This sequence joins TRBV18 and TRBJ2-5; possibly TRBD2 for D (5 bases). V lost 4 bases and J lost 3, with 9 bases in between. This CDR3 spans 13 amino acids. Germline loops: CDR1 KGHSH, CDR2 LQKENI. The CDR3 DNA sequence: TGTGCCAGCTCACAGGGAGTAGAAGAGACCCAGTACTTC. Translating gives CASSQGVEETQYF.

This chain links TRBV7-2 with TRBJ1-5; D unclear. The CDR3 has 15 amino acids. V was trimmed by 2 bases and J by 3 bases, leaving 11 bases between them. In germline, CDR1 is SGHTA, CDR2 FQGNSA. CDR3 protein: CASSLTSTANQPQHF. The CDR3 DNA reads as TGTGCCAGCAGCTTAACGTCAACAGCCAATCAGCCCCAGCATTTT.

The CDR3 DNA reads as TGTGCCAGCTCACCACTTTCCGGGACTAGCCAATCGACCGGGGAGCTGTTTTTT. Translating gives CASSPLSGTSQSTGELFF. V is TRBV18 and J is TRBJ2-2, with 9 bases aligning to TRBD2. The trim removed 1 base at V and 5 bases at J, leaving 11 bases unmatched. This CDR3 spans 18 amino acids. CDR1 is KGHSH, CDR2 LQKENI, per germline.

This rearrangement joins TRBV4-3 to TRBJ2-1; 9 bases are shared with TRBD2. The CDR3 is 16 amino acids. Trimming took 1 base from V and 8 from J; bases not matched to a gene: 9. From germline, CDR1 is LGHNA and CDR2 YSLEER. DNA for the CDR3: TGCGCCAGCAGCCAAGGGCGTAGCGGGAGTGGGTATGAGCAGTTCTTC. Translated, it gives CASSQGRSGSGYEQFF.

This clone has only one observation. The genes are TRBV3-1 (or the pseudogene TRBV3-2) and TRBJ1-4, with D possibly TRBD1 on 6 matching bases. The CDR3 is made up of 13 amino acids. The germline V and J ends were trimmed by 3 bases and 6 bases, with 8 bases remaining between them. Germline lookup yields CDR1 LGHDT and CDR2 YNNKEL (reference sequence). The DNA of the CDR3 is TGTGCCAGCAGCCACAGGGGTGATGAAAAACTGTTTTTT. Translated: CASSHRGDEKLFF.

CDR3 amino acids: CASSLHSTGVQPQHF. CDR3 nucleotide sequence: TGTGCCAGTAGTCTTCACTCGACAGGGGTTCAGCCCCAGCATTTT. The J gene is TRBJ1-5, the V gene TRBV19, with TRBD1 matching 8 bases. The CDR3 has 15 amino acids. Trimming took 5 bases from V and 6 from J; bases not matched to a gene: 9. Germline V gene data show CDR1 as LNHDA and CDR2 as SQIVND (reference sequence).

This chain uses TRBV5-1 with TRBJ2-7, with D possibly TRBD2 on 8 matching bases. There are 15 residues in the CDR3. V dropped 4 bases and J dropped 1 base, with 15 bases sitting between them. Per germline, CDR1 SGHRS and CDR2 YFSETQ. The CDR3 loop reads CASSPGGGQSYEQYF. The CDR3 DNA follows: TGCGCCAGCAGCCCGGGGGGGGGACAGTCCTACGAGCAGTACTTC.

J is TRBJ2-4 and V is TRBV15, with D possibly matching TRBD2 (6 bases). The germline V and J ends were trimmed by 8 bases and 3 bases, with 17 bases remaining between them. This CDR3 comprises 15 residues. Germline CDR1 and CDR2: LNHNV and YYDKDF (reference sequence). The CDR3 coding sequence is TGTGCCACCTCAGTGGGGGGATGGGACAAAAACATTCAGTACTTC. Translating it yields CATSVGGWDKNIQYF.

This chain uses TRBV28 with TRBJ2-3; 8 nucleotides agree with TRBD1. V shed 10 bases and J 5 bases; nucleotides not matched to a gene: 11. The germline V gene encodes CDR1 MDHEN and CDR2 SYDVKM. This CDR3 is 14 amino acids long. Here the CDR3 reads CAIGTGPAVDTQYF. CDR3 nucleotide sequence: TGTGCCATCGGGACAGGCCCGGCAGTAGATACGCAGTATTTT.

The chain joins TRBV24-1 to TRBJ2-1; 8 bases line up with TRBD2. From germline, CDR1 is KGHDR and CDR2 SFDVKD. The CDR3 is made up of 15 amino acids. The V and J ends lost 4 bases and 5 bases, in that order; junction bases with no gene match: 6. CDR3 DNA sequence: TGTGCCACCAGTGACGCCGGGACTAGGGACAATGAGCAGTTCTTC. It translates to CATSDAGTRDNEQFF.

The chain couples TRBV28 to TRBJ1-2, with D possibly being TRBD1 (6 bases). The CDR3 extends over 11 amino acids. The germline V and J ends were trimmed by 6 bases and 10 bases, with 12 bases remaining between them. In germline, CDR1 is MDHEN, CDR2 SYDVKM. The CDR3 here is CASRATGFYTF. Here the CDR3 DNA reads TGTGCCAGCAGAGCCACAGGGTTCTACACCTTC.